The 32 T cell receptor beta chains below all came from one sample that was sequenced in a study of response to subunit inactivated influenza vaccine. TCRdb reprocessed the RT-PCR reads with MiXCR, giving one entry per CDR3 protein. The table records around 540,000 distinct CDR3 sequences, about an eighth of them present only once. The source was PBMCs from blood, collected on the day of vaccination. The receptors derive from a man aged 45-65 years who received an inactivated influenza vaccine.

In its sample, this clonotype was seen many times. The J gene is TRBJ2-7, the V gene TRBV9; 7 bases agree with TRBD1. The length of the CDR3 is 15 residues. J was trimmed by 0 bases and V by 1 base; bases with no gene match: 4. Germline CDR1 and CDR2: SGDLS and YYNGEE. The CDR3 nucleotides read TGTGCCAGCAGCGTATCCCCAGGGGGCTCCTACGAGCAGTACTTC. It specifies CASSVSPGGSYEQYF.

The rearrangement links TRBV7-2 to TRBJ2-7; D is unclear. V was cut by 5 bases and J by 2 bases, with 13 bases left in between. Germline V lookup: CDR1 SGHTA, CDR2 FQGNSA. This CDR3 contains 14 residues. CDR3 coding DNA: TGTGCCAGCAGCCTCACTCAATCCCCCTACGAGCAGTACTTC. This translates into CASSLTQSPYEQYF. The full variable domain, completed using reference TRBV7-2 and TRBJ2-7, is GAGVSQSPSNKVTEKGKDVELRCDPISGHTALYWYRQSLGQGLEFLIYFQGNSAPDKSGLPSDRFSAERTGGSVSTLTIQRTQQEDSAVYLCASSLTQSPYEQYFGPGTRLTVT.

V is TRBV20-1 and J is TRBJ2-7; possible D gene TRBD2, 6 bases. Germline V gives CDR1 DFQATT, CDR2 SNEGSKA (reference sequence). The ends were cut back, 1 base at V and 9 bases at J, with 13 bases in the middle. This CDR3 is 12 amino acids long. The CDR3 spells CSARAEGLWQYF. The CDR3 bases are TGCAGTGCTAGAGCGGAGGGTCTGTGGCAGTACTTC.

As regards this clonotype: Mismatch with germline at one junction end may stem from a read error. The chain links TRBV20-1 to TRBJ1-5, with 8 bases aligning to TRBD1. Germline CDR1 reads DFQATT; CDR2 reads SNEGSKA (reference sequence). CDR3 size: 16 residues. The CDR3 loop reads CSARFRTGIGNKPQHF. In nucleotides, the CDR3 is TGCAGTGCTAGATTCCGGACAGGGATCGGCAATAAGCCCCAGCATTTT.

This clonotype was counted ten times or more. The V call is TRBV2, the J call TRBJ1-2, with D uncertain. Trimming took off 6 bases at V and 6 bases at J, with 14 bases between the two ends. Germline assignment: CDR1 SNHLY and CDR2 FYNNEI. This CDR3 has 13 residues. As DNA, the CDR3 is TGTGCCAGCAGGGTAACCGGGAGCGATGGCTACACCTTC. It translates to CASRVTGSDGYTF.

This clonotype was recorded a few times. The chain recombines TRBV27 with TRBJ2-5; D gene ambiguous. Germline V gene sequence: CDR1 MNHEY, CDR2 SMNVEV (reference sequence). The CDR3 has 13 residues. V was shortened by 8 bases and J by 5 bases, with 15 bases between the two germline ends. In DNA, the CDR3 is TGTGCCAGCCGAGCCCCCCCCGGGGAGACCCAGTACTTC. This sequence encodes CASRAPPGETQYF.

This clonotype was recorded a few times. The chain uses TRBV5-1 and TRBJ1-4; D gene unclear. The germline gives CDR1 SGHRS, CDR2 YFSETQ. CDR3 size: 13 residues. With 6 bases removed from V and 0 bases from J, the gap between germline ends came to 6 bases. This CDR3 is CASKWSTNEKLFF. CDR3 bases: TGCGCCAGCAAATGGTCAACTAATGAAAAACTGTTTTTT.

The rearrangement links TRBV5-4 to TRBJ2-4; 8 bases map to TRBD2. Germline-derived CDR1 and CDR2 are SGHNT and YYREEE (reference sequence). The V and J ends lost 0 bases and 0 bases, in that order; junction bases with no gene match: 14. The CDR3 runs 20 residues. CDR3 sequence reads: CASSLGVERGGILAKNIQYF. CDR3 in DNA: TGTGCCAGCAGCTTGGGAGTGGAACGGGGGGGAATTCTAGCCAAAAACATTCAGTACTTC.

This clonotype turned up a few times. The gene calls are TRBV2 and TRBJ2-3; no firm D call. The germline CDR1 and CDR2 sequences are SNHLY and FYNNEI. V shed 4 bases and J shed 7 bases, with 3 bases lying between them. There are 10 residues in the CDR3. CDR3 in amino acids: CASSGNTQYF. The CDR3 nucleotides read TGTGCCAGCAGTGGCAATACGCAGTATTTT.

This chain joins TRBV28 and TRBJ1-5; the D gene is possibly TRBD1 (6 bases). CDR1 is MDHEN, CDR2 SYDVKM, per germline. Trimming removed 6 bases from V and 0 bases from J, with 15 bases in between. The CDR3 length is 16 residues. The CDR3 bases are TGTGCCAGCAGCCCGGGGGCCCTTTATAGCAATCAGCCCCAGCATTTT. This codes for CASSPGALYSNQPQHF.

This clonotype has more than one count but fewer than ten. This chain uses TRBV5-1 with TRBJ1-2; 8 bases match TRBD1. The CDR3 has 13 amino acids. J lost 3 bases, V lost 4 bases, and 2 bases had no gene match. The germline V gene encodes CDR1 SGHRS and CDR2 YFSETQ. The CDR3 region is CASSTQGDYGYTF. The DNA for the CDR3 is TGCGCCAGCAGCACACAGGGGGACTATGGCTACACCTTC.

The chain uses TRBV20-1 and TRBJ2-5; D perhaps matches TRBD2 (5 bases). CDR1 is DFQATT, CDR2 SNEGSKA, per germline (reference sequence). Trimming cost V 3 bases and J 9 bases, with 11 bases left between them. This CDR3 comprises 11 residues. CDR3 region: CSARAQEAQYF. The DNA for the CDR3 is TGCAGTGCTAGGGCCCAGGAGGCCCAGTACTTC.

The gene calls are TRBV4-3 and TRBJ2-5; 7 bases match TRBD1. V lost 0 bases and J lost 3; bases outside the gene matches: 4. Looked up from germline, CDR1 is LGHNA and CDR2 is YSLEER. The CDR3 sequence is 15 residues long. CDR3 DNA sequence: TGCGCCAGCAGCCAAGATCTAGGGACAGAAGAGACCCAGTACTTC. Translation gives CASSQDLGTEETQYF.

V gene TRBV20-1 combines with J gene TRBJ2-1; 7 bases are a match to TRBD2. CDR1 and CDR2 from the germline V gene are DFQATT and SNEGSKA (reference sequence). The CDR3 runs 16 residues. V lost 3 bases and J lost 0; bases outside the gene matches: 8. The CDR3 DNA is TGCAGTGCTAGGGGGGTAGCGGGCGACTCCTACAATGAGCAGTTCTTC. It translates to CSARGVAGDSYNEQFF.

This clonotype came up a few times. This chain joins TRBV7-2 and TRBJ2-2, with D possibly matching TRBD2 (5 bases). Germline V lookup: CDR1 SGHTA, CDR2 FQGNSA. The CDR3 sequence is 15 residues long. Trimming took off 2 bases at V and 3 bases at J, with 10 bases between the two ends. CDR3 protein: CASSLFRGDTGELFF. CDR3 DNA sequence: TGTGCCAGCAGCTTATTCCGGGGTGACACCGGGGAGCTGTTTTTT.

The rearrangement uses TRBV29-1 and TRBJ2-5; 7 bases agree with TRBD1. V gave up 7 bases and J gave up 2 bases; unmatched junction bases: 7. CDR3 size: 13 residues. The V gene's germline CDR1 is SQVTM and CDR2 ANQGSEA. CDR3 bases: TGCAGCGCTCAAAGGGGACAGCAAGAGACCCAGTACTTC. Translated, it gives CSAQRGQQETQYF. The whole variable domain, filled in from reference TRBV29-1 and TRBJ2-5, reads SAVISQKPSRDICQRGTSLTIQCQVDSQVTMMFWYRQQPGQSLTLIATANQGSEATYESGFVIDKFPISRPNLTFSTLTVSNMSPEDSSIYLCSAQRGQQETQYFGPGTRLLVL.

This clonotype was detected only a few times. J is TRBJ2-7 and V is TRBV6-2 or TRBV6-3, with 8 bases matching TRBD2. V was pared by 6 bases and J by 2 bases, with 3 bases of the junction left unmatched. CDR3 length: 13 amino acids. Per germline, CDR1 MNHEY and CDR2 SVGEGT. CDR3 sequence: CASRAGGTYEQYF. DNA of the CDR3: TGTGCCAGCAGGGCGGGAGGTACCTACGAGCAGTACTTC.

The chain carries TRBV29-1 and TRBJ2-3, with 7 positions matching TRBD2. Trimming removed 7 bases from V and 1 base from J; junction bases left unmatched: 5. CDR1 and CDR2 (germline): SQVTM, ANQGSEA. The CDR3 sequence is 13 residues long. The CDR3 DNA reads TGCAGCGGCATAGCGGGTCGCACAGATACGCAGTATTTT. Protein: CSGIAGRTDTQYF.

The CDR3 spells CSAPRTGPPYEQYF. DNA of the CDR3: TGCAGTGCTCCCCGGACAGGCCCTCCCTACGAGCAGTACTTC. The chain has TRBV20-1 and TRBJ2-7, with 7 bases fitting TRBD1. The ends lost 5 bases at V and 2 bases at J; junction bases unmatched: 9. Germline V gene lookup returns CDR1 DFQATT and CDR2 SNEGSKA (reference sequence). The CDR3 is made up of 14 amino acids.

V gene TRBV9 combines with J gene TRBJ1-1; D remains unclear. The CDR3 spans 12 residues. The germline V gene encodes CDR1 SGDLS and CDR2 YYNGEE. Trimming took 7 bases from V and 1 from J, leaving 8 bases between them. CDR3: CASGPSNTEAFF. For the CDR3, the DNA is TGTGCCAGCGGTCCATCGAACACTGAAGCTTTCTTT.

Points on this clonotype: One end of the junction does not line up with germline, which may come from a read error. The chain combines TRBV5-6 with TRBJ1-2; TRBD1 aligns across 10 bases. The CDR3 sequence is 14 residues long. The germline V gene has CDR1 SGHDT and CDR2 YYEEEE. The DNA for the CDR3 is TGTGCCAGCTGCTTGGGGACAGGGGCTTATGGCTACACCTTC. It translates to CASCLGTGAYGYTF.

With regard to this clonotype: This may come from a read error, since a much larger clone is one base off. This chain links TRBV24-1 with TRBJ2-1; tentative D call: TRBD1 (6 bases). The CDR3 has 15 amino acids. The germline V gene encodes CDR1 KGHDR and CDR2 SFDVKD. CDR3 nucleotide sequence: TGTGCCACCTCCCCGACCGGGACAAACTACAATGACCAGTTCTTC. Its translation: CATSPTGTNYNDQFF.

This clonotype occurred a few times. The junction does not match germline at one end; this may be a read error. The rearrangement uses TRBV7-7 and TRBJ1-5, with 9 bases lining up with TRBD1. From germline, CDR1 is SSHAT and CDR2 FNYEAQ (reference sequence). This CDR3 spans 17 amino acids. The CDR3 DNA follows: TGTGCTAGCAGCTCACCGGACAGGGGCGATAGCAATCAGCCCCAGCATTTT. It is translated as CASSSPDRGDSNQPQHF.

This clonotype occurred a few times. The rearrangement uses TRBV5-1 and TRBJ1-1; TRBD1 aligns across 7 bases. The V gene's germline CDR1 is SGHRS and CDR2 YFSETQ. This CDR3 comprises 15 residues. The V segment lost 4 bases and the J segment 1 base; nucleotides outside the gene matches: 7. Here the CDR3 DNA reads TGCGCCAGCAGCACCCAGGGACAGCCGAACACTGAAGCTTTCTTT. It is translated as CASSTQGQPNTEAFF.

The V gene is TRBV10-3, the J gene TRBJ2-1; 8 bases match TRBD1. The V gene end was trimmed by 7 bases and the J gene end by 8 bases; junction bases not matched to a gene: 4. Germline V gene sequence: CDR1 ENHRY, CDR2 SYGVKD. The CDR3 extends over 12 amino acids. DNA of the CDR3: TGTGCCATCAAGTCAGGGGGCGATGAGCAGTTCTTC. Translated, it gives CAIKSGGDEQFF.

This clonotype showed up just once. V gene TRBV7-9 combines with J gene TRBJ2-2; 8 nucleotides line up with TRBD1. J lost 4 bases, V lost 7 bases, and 5 bases had no gene match. Germline V gene lookup returns CDR1 SEHNR and CDR2 FQNEAQ (reference sequence). The CDR3 contains 14 residues. The CDR3 region has the DNA TGTGCCAGCACCGGGACAGGACCCACCGGGGAGCTGTTTTTT. Translating gives CASTGTGPTGELFF.

This clonotype was detected only a few times. The chain combines TRBV11-3 with TRBJ2-1, with 9 bases that match TRBD1. Trimming removed 5 bases from V and 5 bases from J; junction bases left unmatched: 7. Germline V CDR1 and CDR2: SGHNT, YENEEA. This CDR3 has 15 amino acids. The CDR3 sequence: CASSVGQGFNNEQFF. In DNA form, the CDR3 reads TGTGCCAGCAGCGTCGGACAGGGGTTCAACAATGAGCAGTTCTTC.

This sequence joins TRBV5-1 and TRBJ2-6, with TRBD1 as a possible D gene (6 bases). V was clipped by 4 bases and J by 3 bases, with 14 bases between them. Per the germline V gene, CDR1 is SGHRS and CDR2 is YFSETQ. The length of the CDR3 is 16 residues. This chain's CDR3 is CASSISGTIGANVLTF. The CDR3 DNA follows: TGCGCCAGCAGCATATCCGGGACAATTGGGGCCAACGTCCTGACTTTC.

This chain links TRBV7-2 with TRBJ2-7, with a tentative D call TRBD1 (6 bases). V was cut by 5 bases and J by 2 bases, with 16 bases left in between. Germline V gives CDR1 SGHTA, CDR2 FQGNSA. The CDR3 has 15 residues. The CDR3 protein is CASSKRGTDPYEQYF. CDR3 DNA: TGTGCCAGCAGCAAAAGGGGGACGGACCCCTACGAGCAGTACTTC.

This clonotype showed up many times. The chain employs TRBV12-3 or TRBV12-4 and TRBJ2-7; perhaps D is TRBD1 or TRBD2 (6 bases each). V lost 6 bases and J 5 bases, leaving 20 bases between the germline ends. This CDR3 has 15 amino acids. DNA for the CDR3: TGTGCCAGCAGCCCGGGGGCGGATCCTTCGAACGAGCAGTACTTC. Translating it yields CASSPGADPSNEQYF.

CDR3 in DNA: TGCGCCAGCAGCTTGAACACCCAGCCTAATGAAAAACTGTTTTTT. It codes for CASSLNTQPNEKLFF. The chain carries TRBV5-1 and TRBJ1-4; no definite D call. This CDR3 contains 15 residues. Germline-derived CDR1 and CDR2 are SGHRS and YFSETQ. Deletions cut 1 base from V and 3 bases from J, with 10 bases between.

The chain has TRBV20-1 and TRBJ1-5, with 11 bases matching TRBD1. V shed 2 bases, J shed 5 bases, and the junction held 2 bases outside the gene matches. Germline V lookup: CDR1 DFQATT, CDR2 SNEGSKA (reference sequence). CDR3 size: 14 residues. The CDR3, as DNA: TGCAGTGCTAGACGGACAGGGGGCGATCAGCCCCAGCATTTT. Translated, it gives CSARRTGGDQPQHF.